These 5 T cell receptor beta chains were all obtained from the same sample, sequenced in a study of blood T cells in healthy people across ages. Using a J-beta primer mix together with a sample-barcoded 5' primer, a second PCR was run for about 6 to 12 cycles. MiXCR, applied by TCRdb to the 5' RACE reads, yields one record per CDR3 protein. This repertoire shows fewer than 2 million distinct CDR3 sequences, 30% to 40% found once; its top ten account for about 21%. Specimen: blood. The source is a human donor in good health.

This clonotype has at least ten counts. The chain recombines TRBV29-1 with TRBJ2-1; 12 bases align to TRBD1. There are 15 residues in the CDR3. The V gene end was trimmed by 8 bases and the J gene end by 6 bases; junction bases not matched to a gene: 11. Germline V CDR1 and CDR2: SQVTM, ANQGSEA. The CDR3 coding sequence is TGCAGCCCTAACGGGGGACAGGGGGCCCGCAATGAGCAGTTCTTC. This encodes CSPNGGQGARNEQFF.

This chain uses TRBV2 with TRBJ2-1, with 8 nucleotides matching TRBD2. Germline CDR1 and CDR2: SNHLY and FYNNEI. The CDR3 has 16 residues. V dropped 5 bases and J dropped 3; count of bases not matched to a gene: 9. The CDR3 coding sequence is TGTGCCAGCAGTACAGTAGCGGGGCCAAACTACAATGAGCAGTTCTTC. It encodes CASSTVAGPNYNEQFF.

The chain carries TRBV21-1 and TRBJ2-7; the table's D call of TRBD2 was not tested on the DNA. TRBV21-1 is a pseudogene segment. The CDR3 has 16 residues. The CDR3 DNA sequence: TGTGCCAGCAGCAAAGAGGGCTACGCCATAGTCGGCGAGCAGTACTTC. Residues: CASSKEGYAIVGEQYF.

This clonotype was detected many times. The V and J genes are TRBV20-1 and TRBJ2-3; D is unresolved. The germline V gene encodes CDR1 DFQATT and CDR2 SNEGSKA (reference sequence). This CDR3 spans 10 amino acids. V lost 3 bases and J lost 2, with 0 bases in between. CDR3 sequence (DNA): TGCAGTGCTAGCACAGATACGCAGTATTTT. It codes for CSASTDTQYF.

The V call is TRBV6-1, the J call TRBJ2-7; TRBD2 matches 11 bases. This CDR3 spans 16 amino acids. The germline gives CDR1 MNHNS, CDR2 SASEGT. V shed 3 bases, J shed 4 bases, and the junction held 8 bases outside the gene matches. The CDR3 is CASSEYVAGGQYEQYF. The CDR3 nucleotides read TGTGCCAGCAGTGAGTACGTAGCGGGGGGGCAATACGAGCAGTACTTC.